This is a list of T cell receptor beta chains from one sample in a study of blood T cell repertoires in COVID-19. The method was immunoSEQ multiplex PCR; TCRdb's version includes in-frame clones alone and lacks a portion of them. The sample has some 40,000 clones; over 75% are singletons. The sample was peripheral blood. All receptors come from a human donor in a cohort sampled during active or convalescent COVID-19. The donor label of this sample is uncertain. Each CDR3 is given with its conserved first and last residue. The D gene is left open where the match is weak. Clone size is not always given. Where it is, it says once, few, many or a class for expanded clones.

clone size	CDR3 length	D gene	V gene	J gene	CDR3 protein	CDR3 DNA
NA	15	TRBD1	TRBV6-1	TRBJ1-3	CASSDGDRGRNTIYF	TGTGCCAGCAGTGATGGGGACAGGGGAAGAAACACCATATATTTT
NA	17	TRBD1	TRBV5-1	TRBJ2-2	CASRSTRGQEVAGELFF	TGCGCCAGCAGGTCGACTAGGGGACAGGAAGTCGCCGGGGAGCTGTTTTTT
many	14	TRBD2	TRBV6-5	TRBJ2-2	CASKAGGHTGELFF	TGTGCCAGCAAAGCGGGAGGTCACACCGGGGAGCTGTTTTTT
few	15	TRBD1	TRBV19	TRBJ1-2	CASSSWTGDNYGYTF	TGTGCCAGTAGTTCATGGACAGGGGATAACTATGGCTACACCTTC
NA	14	TRBD1	TRBV19	TRBJ1-4	CASSSQGVHEKLFF	TGTGCCAGTAGTTCCCAGGGGGTCCATGAAAAACTGTTTTTT
NA	12	NA	TRBV28	TRBJ1-2	CATATGMGGYTF	TGTGCCACTGCAACAGGGATGGGAGGCTACACCTTC
few	13	NA	TRBV10-3	TRBJ2-7	CATSSGSSYEQYF	TGTGCCACCTCCTCAGGATCCTCCTACGAGCAGTACTTC
NA	13	TRBD2	TRBV19	TRBJ2-7	CASVSGSNYEQYF	TGTGCCAGCGTTAGCGGGAGCAACTACGAGCAGTACTTC
once	14	NA	TRBV19	TRBJ1-1	CASSRGGLNTEAFF	TGTGCCAGTAGTAGGGGGGGTTTGAACACTGAAGCTTTCTTT
few	14	NA	TRBV3-1/TRBV3-2	TRBJ2-7	CASSPGAGDREQYF	TGTGCCAGCAGCCCAGGGGCGGGAGATCGGGAGCAGTACTTC
few	16	TRBD1	TRBV7-2	TRBJ1-5	CASSPAGGANNQPQHF	TGTGCCAGCAGCCCGGCAGGGGGCGCGAACAATCAGCCCCAGCATTTT
NA	13	NA	TRBV5-1	TRBJ1-2	CASSSSSDYGYTF	TGCGCCAGCAGCTCATCAAGCGACTATGGCTACACCTTC